This entry concerns a single TCR beta chain. The data belong to a study of blood T cell repertoires in COVID-19. This CDR3 has 16 amino acids. Germline-derived CDR1 and CDR2 are SGDLS and YYNGEE. Trimming stripped 4 bases from V and 9 bases from J, with 23 bases between. Original data processing: Quantification of nucleated cells was approximated via reference gene primer amplification. Assay used: immunoSEQ multiplex PCR; TCRdb lists only in-frame clones, some missing. That table furnishes V, J and clone size, whereas the DNA furnished D and trimming. Counted here are some 190,000 clones, around 88% occurring once; the ten biggest clones make up about 1.5%.

The chain links TRBV9 to TRBJ2-1; D is perhaps TRBD2 (6 bases). The specimen sequenced was peripheral blood. This clonotype was obtained from a man aged 18 to 29 with active or convalescent COVID-19. The CDR3 DNA follows: TGTGCCAGCAGCTTACGGGACTTCGGTGCCCGGGGTGAGCAGTTCTTC. Translated, it gives CASSLRDFGARGEQFF.